The clone carrying this T cell receptor (beta chain) was seen only a few times. Its antigen is unknown. This sample stems from a study of cytomegalovirus exposure and HLA in healthy donors. General study results and limits: Upon later analysis, TCR association rates were observed to vary by HLA locus, being highest for DRB1 and lowest for HLA-C. Per published accounts, TCR beta sequences correctly predicted the HLA-A and HLA-B alleles of most subjects.

The V and J ends lost 0 bases and 1 base, in that order; junction bases with no gene match: 8. CDR1 SGHKS and CDR2 YYEKEE come from the germline V gene (reference sequence). The CDR3 is 18 amino acids. Use of 60 Vbeta and 13 Jbeta primers characterized the PCR. Clones were read by immunoSEQ multiplex PCR, and TCRdb kept only the in-frame ones, dropping some. The sample records roughly 110,000 clones, more than 65% being singletons. The receptor's source is a boy aged 5-17 years in good health and CMV-seronegative. Sequencing was done on a sample of PBMCs. The chain recombines TRBV5-5 with TRBJ2-1; 9 bases match TRBD2. The CDR3 protein is CASSLVTSGGLSYNEQFF. The CDR3 DNA sequence: TGTGCCAGCAGCTTGGTTACCAGCGGGGGGTTGTCCTACAATGAGCAGTTCTTC.